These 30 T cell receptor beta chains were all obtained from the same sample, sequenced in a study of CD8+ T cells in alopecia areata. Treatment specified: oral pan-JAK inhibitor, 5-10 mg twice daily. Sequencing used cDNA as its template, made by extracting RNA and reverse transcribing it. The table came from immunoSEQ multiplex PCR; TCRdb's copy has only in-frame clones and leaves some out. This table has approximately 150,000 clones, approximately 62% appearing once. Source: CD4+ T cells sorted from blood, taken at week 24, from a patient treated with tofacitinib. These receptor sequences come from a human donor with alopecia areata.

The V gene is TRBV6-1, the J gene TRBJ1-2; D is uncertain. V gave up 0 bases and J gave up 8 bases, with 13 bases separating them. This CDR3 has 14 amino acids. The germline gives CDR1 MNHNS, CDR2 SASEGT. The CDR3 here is CASSEAHRSGGYTF. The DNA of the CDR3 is TGTGCCAGCAGTGAAGCACATAGAAGCGGAGGCTACACCTTC.

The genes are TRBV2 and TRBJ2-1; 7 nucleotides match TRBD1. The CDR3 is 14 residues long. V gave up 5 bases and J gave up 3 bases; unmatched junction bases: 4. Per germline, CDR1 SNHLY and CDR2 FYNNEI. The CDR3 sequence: CASSSSGGYNEQFF. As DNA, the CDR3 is TGTGCCAGCAGTAGCTCAGGGGGCTACAATGAGCAGTTCTTC.

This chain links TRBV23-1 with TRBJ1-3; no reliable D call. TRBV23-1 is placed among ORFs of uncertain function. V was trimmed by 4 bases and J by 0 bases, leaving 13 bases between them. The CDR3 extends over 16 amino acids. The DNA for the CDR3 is TGCGCCAGCAGTCCCAAGATAGGCTACTCTGGAAACACCATATATTTT. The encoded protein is CASSPKIGYSGNTIYF.

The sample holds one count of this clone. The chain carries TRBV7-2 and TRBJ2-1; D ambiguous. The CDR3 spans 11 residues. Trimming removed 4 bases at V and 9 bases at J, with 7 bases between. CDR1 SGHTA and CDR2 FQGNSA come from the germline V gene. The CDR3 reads CASSYYLEQFF. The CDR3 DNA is TGTGCCAGCAGCTATTATCTTGAGCAGTTCTTC.

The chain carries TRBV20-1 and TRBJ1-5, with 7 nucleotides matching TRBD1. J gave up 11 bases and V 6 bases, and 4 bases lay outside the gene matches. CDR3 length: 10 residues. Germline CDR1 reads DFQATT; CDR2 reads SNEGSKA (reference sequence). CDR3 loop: CSALQGSQHF. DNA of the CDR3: TGCAGTGCCCTACAGGGGTCCCAGCATTTT.

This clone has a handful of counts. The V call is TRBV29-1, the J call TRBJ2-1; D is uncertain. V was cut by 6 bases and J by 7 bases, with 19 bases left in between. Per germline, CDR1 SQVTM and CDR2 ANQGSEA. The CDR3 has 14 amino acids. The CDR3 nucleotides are TGCAGCGTAGACTTACCACCACTCAGGAATGAGCAGTTCTTC. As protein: CSVDLPPLRNEQFF.

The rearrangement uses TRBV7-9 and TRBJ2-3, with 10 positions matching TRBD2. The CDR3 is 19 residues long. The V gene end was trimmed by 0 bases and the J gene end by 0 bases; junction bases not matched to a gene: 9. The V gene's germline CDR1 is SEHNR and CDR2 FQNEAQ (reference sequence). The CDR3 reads CASSLAAVRTSGSTDTQYF. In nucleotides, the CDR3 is TGTGCCAGCAGCTTAGCAGCGGTCAGGACTAGCGGTAGCACAGATACGCAGTATTTT.

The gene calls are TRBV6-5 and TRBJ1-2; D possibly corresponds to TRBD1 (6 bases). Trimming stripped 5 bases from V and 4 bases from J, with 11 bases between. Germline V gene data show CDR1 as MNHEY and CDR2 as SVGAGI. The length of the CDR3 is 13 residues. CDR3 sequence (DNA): TGTGCCAGCAGTCCGGACAGCGGCTATGGCTACACCTTC. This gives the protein CASSPDSGYGYTF.

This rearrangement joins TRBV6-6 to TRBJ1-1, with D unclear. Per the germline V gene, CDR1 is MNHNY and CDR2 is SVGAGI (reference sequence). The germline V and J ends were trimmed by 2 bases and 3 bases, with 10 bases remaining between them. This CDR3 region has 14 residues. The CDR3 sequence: CASSYTGRDTEAFF. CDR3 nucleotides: TGTGCCAGCAGTTACACTGGGAGGGACACTGAAGCTTTCTTT.

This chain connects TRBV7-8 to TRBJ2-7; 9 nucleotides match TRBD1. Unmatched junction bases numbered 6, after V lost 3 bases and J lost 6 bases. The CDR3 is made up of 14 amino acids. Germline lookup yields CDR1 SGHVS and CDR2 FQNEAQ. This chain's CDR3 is CASSFRDRAGEQYF. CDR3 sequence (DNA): TGTGCCAGCAGCTTTCGGGACAGGGCGGGCGAGCAGTACTTC. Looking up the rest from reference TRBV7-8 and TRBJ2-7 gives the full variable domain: GAGVSQSPRYKVAKRGQDVALRCDPISGHVSLFWYQQALGQGPEFLTYFQNEAQLDKSGLPSDRFFAERPEGSVSTLKIQRTQQEDSAVYLCASSFRDRAGEQYFGPGTRLTVT.

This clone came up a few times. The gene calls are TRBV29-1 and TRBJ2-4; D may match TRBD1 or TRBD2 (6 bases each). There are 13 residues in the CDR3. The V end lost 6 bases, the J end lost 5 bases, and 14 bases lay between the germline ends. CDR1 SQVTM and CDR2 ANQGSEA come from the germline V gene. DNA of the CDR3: TGCAGCGTCGTGGGGGGCATCCAAAACATTCAGTACTTC. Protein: CSVVGGIQNIQYF. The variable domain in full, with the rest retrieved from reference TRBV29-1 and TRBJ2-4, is SAVISQKPSRDICQRGTSLTIQCQVDSQVTMMFWYRQQPGQSLTLIATANQGSEATYESGFVIDKFPISRPNLTFSTLTVSNMSPEDSSIYLCSVVGGIQNIQYFGAGTRLSVL.

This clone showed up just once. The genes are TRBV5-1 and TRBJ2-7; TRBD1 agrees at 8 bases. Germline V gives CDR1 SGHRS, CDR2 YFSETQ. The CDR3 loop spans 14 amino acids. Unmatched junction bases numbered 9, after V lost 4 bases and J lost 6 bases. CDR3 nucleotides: TGCGCCAGCAGCCGACAGGGGTATGAAGGCGAGCAGTACTTC. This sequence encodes CASSRQGYEGEQYF.

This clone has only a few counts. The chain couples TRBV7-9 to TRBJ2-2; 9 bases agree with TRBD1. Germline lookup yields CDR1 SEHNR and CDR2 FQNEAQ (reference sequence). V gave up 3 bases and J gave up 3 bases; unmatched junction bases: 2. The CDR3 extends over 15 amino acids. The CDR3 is CASSLDRGHTGELFF. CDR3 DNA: TGTGCCAGCAGCTTGGACAGGGGACACACCGGGGAGCTGTTTTTT.

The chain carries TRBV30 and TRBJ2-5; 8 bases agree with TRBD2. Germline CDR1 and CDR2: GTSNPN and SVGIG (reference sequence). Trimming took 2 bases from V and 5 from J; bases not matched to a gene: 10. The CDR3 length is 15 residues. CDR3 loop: CAWSRSGGAMETQYF. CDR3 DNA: TGTGCCTGGAGTAGATCGGGGGGGGCGATGGAGACCCAGTACTTC.

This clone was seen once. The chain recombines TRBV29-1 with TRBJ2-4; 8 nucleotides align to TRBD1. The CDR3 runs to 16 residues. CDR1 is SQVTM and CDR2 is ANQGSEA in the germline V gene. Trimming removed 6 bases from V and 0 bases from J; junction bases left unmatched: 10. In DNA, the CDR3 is TGCAGCGTGCGGCTAACAGGGGGACTAGCCAAAAACATTCAGTACTTC. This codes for CSVRLTGGLAKNIQYF.

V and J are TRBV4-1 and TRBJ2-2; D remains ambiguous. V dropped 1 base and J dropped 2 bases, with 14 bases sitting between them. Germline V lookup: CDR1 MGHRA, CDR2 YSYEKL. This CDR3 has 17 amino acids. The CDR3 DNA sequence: TGCGCCAGCAGCCAAGGCCGGGCGGAACCTAACACCGGGGAGCTGTTTTTT. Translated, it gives CASSQGRAEPNTGELFF.

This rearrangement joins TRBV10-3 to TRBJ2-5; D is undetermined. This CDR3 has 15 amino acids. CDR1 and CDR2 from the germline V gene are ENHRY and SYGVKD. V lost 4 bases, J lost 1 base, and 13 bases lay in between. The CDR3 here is CAISGAPSSQETQYF. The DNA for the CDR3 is TGTGCCATCAGTGGGGCCCCGAGCTCCCAAGAGACCCAGTACTTC.

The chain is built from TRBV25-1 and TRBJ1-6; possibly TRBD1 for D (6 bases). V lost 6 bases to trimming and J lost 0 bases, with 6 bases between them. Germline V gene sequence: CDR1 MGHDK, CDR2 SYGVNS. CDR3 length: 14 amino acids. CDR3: CASRDSSYNSPLHF. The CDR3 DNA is TGTGCCAGCAGGGACAGCTCCTATAATTCACCCCTCCACTTT.

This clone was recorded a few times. The CDR3 nucleotides read TGTGCCTGGAGTGTGACGGGGCGCTACGAGCAGTACTTC. It codes for CAWSVTGRYEQYF. The V gene is TRBV30, the J gene TRBJ2-7; the D gene could be TRBD1 or TRBD2 (5 bases each). V lost 0 bases to trimming and J lost 3 bases, with 9 bases between them. Germline V gene sequence: CDR1 GTSNPN, CDR2 SVGIG (reference sequence). CDR3 size: 13 residues.

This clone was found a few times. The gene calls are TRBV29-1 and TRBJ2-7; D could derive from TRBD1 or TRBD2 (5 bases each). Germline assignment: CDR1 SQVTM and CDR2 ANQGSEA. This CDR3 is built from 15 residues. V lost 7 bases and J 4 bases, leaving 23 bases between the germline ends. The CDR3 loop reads CSARRDRDPVYEQYF. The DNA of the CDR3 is TGCAGCGCCCGCCGGGACCGGGATCCAGTTTACGAGCAGTACTTC.

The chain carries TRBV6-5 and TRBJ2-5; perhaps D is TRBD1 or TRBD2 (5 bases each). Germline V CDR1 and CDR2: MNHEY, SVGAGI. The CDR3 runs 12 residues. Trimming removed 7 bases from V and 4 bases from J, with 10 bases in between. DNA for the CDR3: TGTGCCAGCAAGGGACCGGCAGAGACCCAGTACTTC. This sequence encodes CASKGPAETQYF.

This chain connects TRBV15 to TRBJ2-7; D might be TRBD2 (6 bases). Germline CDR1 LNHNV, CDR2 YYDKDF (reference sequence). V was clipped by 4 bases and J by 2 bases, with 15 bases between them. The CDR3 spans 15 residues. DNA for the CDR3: TGTGCCACCAGCACCGTTCGGGGGACCGCCTACGAGCAGTACTTC. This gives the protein CATSTVRGTAYEQYF.

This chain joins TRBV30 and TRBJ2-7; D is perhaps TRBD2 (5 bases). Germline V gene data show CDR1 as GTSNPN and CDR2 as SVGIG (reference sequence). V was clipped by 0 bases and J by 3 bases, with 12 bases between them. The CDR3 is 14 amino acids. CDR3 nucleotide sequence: TGTGCCTGGAGTGTAGGAGGTCTAAACTACGAGCAGTACTTC. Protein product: CAWSVGGLNYEQYF.

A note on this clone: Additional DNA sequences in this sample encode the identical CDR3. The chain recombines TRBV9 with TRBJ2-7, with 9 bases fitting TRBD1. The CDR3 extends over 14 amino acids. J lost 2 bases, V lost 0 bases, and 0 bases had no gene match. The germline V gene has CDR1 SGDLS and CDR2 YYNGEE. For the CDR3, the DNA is TGTGCCAGCAGCGTAGGACAGGGGGCCTACGAGCAGTACTTC. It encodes CASSVGQGAYEQYF.

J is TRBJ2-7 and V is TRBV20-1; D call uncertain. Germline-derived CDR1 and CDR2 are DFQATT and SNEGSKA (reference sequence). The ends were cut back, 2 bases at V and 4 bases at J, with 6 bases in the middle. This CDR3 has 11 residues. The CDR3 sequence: CSARSEYEQYF. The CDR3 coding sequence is TGCAGTGCTAGATCCGAGTACGAGCAGTACTTC.

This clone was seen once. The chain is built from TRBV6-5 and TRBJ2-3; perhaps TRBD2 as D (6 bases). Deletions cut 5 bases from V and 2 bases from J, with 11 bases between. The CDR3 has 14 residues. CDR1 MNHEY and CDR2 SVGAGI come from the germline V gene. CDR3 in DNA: TGTGCCAGCAGTCACGGGACTGACACAGATACGCAGTATTTT. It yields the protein CASSHGTDTDTQYF.

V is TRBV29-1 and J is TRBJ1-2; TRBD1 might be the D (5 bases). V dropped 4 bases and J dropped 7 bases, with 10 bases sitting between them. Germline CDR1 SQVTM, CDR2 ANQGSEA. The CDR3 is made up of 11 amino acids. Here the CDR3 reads CSVGGAPGYTF. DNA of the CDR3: TGCAGCGTTGGAGGGGCTCCTGGCTACACCTTC.

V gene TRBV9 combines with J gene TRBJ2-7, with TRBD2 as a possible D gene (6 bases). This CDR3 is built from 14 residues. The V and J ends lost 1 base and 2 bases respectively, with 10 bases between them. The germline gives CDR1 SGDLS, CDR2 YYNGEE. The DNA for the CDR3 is TGTGCCAGCAGCGTATCAGGAGGGCCCTACGAGCAGTACTTC. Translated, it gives CASSVSGGPYEQYF.

The CDR3 is CSVGTSGGEQYF. In DNA form, the CDR3 reads TGCAGCGTCGGGACTAGCGGGGGCGAGCAGTACTTC. V and J are TRBV29-1 and TRBJ2-7; 14 nucleotides match TRBD2. J gave up 6 bases and V 6 bases, and 1 base lay outside the gene matches. The V gene's germline CDR1 is SQVTM and CDR2 ANQGSEA. This CDR3 is 12 amino acids long.

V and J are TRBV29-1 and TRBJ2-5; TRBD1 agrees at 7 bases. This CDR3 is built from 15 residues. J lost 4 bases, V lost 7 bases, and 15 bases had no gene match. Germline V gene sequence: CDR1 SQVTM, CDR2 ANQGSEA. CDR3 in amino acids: CSALGQAGFGETQYF. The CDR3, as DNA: TGCAGCGCCCTAGGACAGGCAGGTTTCGGAGAGACCCAGTACTTC. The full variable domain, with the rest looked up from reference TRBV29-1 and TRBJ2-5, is SAVISQKPSRDICQRGTSLTIQCQVDSQVTMMFWYRQQPGQSLTLIATANQGSEATYESGFVIDKFPISRPNLTFSTLTVSNMSPEDSSIYLCSALGQAGFGETQYFGPGTRLLVL.